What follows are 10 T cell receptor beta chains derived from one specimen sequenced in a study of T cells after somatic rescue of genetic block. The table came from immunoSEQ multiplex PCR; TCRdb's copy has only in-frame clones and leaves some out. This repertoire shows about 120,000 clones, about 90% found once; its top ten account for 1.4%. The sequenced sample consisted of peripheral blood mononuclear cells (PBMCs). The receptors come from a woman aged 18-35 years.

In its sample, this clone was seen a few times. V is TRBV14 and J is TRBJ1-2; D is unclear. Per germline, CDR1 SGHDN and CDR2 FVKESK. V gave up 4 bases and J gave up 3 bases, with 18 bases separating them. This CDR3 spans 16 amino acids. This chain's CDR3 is CASSRGSTGVYYGYTF. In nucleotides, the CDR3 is TGTGCCAGCAGCCGCGGCTCTACCGGGGTGTACTATGGCTACACCTTC.

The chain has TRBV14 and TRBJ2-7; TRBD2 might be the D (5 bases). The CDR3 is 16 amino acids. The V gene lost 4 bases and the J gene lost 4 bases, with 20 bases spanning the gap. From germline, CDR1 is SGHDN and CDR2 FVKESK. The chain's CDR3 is CASSLVGRGNWYEQYF. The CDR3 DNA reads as TGTGCCAGCAGCCTAGTGGGTCGAGGGAATTGGTACGAGCAGTACTTC.

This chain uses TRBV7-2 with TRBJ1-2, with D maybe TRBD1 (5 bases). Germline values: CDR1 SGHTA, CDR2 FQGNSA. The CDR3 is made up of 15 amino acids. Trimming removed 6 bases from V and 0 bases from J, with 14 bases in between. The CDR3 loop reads CASSTTGAANYGYTF. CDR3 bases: TGTGCCAGCAGTACAACAGGCGCAGCTAACTATGGCTACACCTTC.

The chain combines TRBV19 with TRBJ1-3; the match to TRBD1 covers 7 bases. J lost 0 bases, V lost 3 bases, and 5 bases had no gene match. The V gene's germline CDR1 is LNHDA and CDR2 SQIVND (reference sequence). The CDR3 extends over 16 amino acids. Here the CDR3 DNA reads TGTGCCAGTAGTATCCGGACAGGTCCCTCTGGAAACACCATATATTTT. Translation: CASSIRTGPSGNTIYF.

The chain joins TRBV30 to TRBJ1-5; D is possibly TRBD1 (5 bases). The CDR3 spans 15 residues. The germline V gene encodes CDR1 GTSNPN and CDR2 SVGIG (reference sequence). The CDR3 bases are TGTGCTTATTCGGGGGGTCCCACTCCCAATCAGCCCCAGCATTTT. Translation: CAYSGGPTPNQPQHF. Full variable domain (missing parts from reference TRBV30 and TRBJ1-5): SQTIHQWPATLVQPVGSPLSLECTVEGTSNPNLYWYRQAAGRGLQLLFYSVGIGQISSEVPQNLSASRPQDRQFILSSKKLLLSDSGFYLCAYSGGPTPNQPQHFGDGTRLSIL.

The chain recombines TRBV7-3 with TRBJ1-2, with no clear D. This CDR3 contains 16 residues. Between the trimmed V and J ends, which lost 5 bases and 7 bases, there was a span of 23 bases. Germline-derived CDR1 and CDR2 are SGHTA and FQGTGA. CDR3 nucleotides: TGTGCCAGCAGCCCCGGGGAGGGAGGGCTGCTCGGTGGCTACACCTTC. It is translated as CASSPGEGGLLGGYTF.

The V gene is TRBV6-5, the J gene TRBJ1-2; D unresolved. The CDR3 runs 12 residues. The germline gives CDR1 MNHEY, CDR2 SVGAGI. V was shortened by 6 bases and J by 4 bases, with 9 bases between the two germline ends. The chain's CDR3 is CASSSLIYGYTF. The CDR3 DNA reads TGTGCCAGCAGCTCACTGATCTATGGCTACACCTTC.

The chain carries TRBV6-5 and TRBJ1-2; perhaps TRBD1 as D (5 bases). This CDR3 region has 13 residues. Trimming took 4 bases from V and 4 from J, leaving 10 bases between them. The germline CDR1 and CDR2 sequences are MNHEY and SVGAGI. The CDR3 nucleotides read TGTGCCAGCAGTTTCAGGGATTCCTATGGCTACACCTTC. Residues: CASSFRDSYGYTF.

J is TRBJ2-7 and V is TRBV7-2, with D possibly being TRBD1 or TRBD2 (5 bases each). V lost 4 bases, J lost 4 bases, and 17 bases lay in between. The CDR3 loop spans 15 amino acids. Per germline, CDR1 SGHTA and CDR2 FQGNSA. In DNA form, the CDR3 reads TGTGCCAGCAGCTCCCACGGGGCGTCAATTTACGAGCAGTACTTC. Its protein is CASSSHGASIYEQYF.

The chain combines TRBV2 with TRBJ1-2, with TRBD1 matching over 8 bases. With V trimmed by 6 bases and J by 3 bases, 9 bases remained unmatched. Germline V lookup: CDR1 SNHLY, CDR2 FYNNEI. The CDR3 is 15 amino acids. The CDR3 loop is CASRSGQALHYGYTF. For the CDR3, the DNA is TGTGCCAGCAGGTCGGGACAGGCACTCCACTATGGCTACACCTTC.